These 21 T cell receptor beta chains were all obtained from the same sample, sequenced in a study of T cell responses to AZD1222 COVID-19 vaccine. Sequencing used immunoSEQ multiplex PCR; TCRdb keeps in-frame clones, though not all of them. The sample contains fewer than 110,000 clones, about 90% of which appear only once. This specimen was peripheral blood, taken on day 0 of AZD1222 vaccination. All receptors derive from an adult in good health.

The rearrangement links TRBV7-2 to TRBJ1-2; D call uncertain. The germline V gene encodes CDR1 SGHTA and CDR2 FQGNSA. V gave up 6 bases and J gave up 3 bases, with 11 bases separating them. CDR3 size: 13 residues. The CDR3, as DNA: TGTGCCAGCAGGCCCGGTCGGGACTATGGCTACACCTTC. It codes for CASRPGRDYGYTF. The full variable domain, in which reference TRBV7-2 and TRBJ1-2 provide the parts outside the CDR3, is GAGVSQSPSNKVTEKGKDVELRCDPISGHTALYWYRQSLGQGLEFLIYFQGNSAPDKSGLPSDRFSAERTGGSVSTLTIQRTQQEDSAVYLCASRPGRDYGYTFGSGTRLTVV.

This chain connects TRBV6-5 to TRBJ2-7; 11 positions agree with TRBD2. CDR1 MNHEY and CDR2 SVGAGI come from the germline V gene. The CDR3 sequence is 15 residues long. Trimming removed 6 bases from V and 0 bases from J; junction bases left unmatched: 4. The CDR3 coding sequence is TGTGCCAGCAGCGACACTAGCGGGGGCTCCTACGAGCAGTACTTC. It translates to CASSDTSGGSYEQYF.

This chain joins TRBV7-2 and TRBJ1-2, with D perhaps TRBD1 (6 bases). Germline V gene data show CDR1 as SGHTA and CDR2 as FQGNSA. The CDR3 consists of 13 residues. Trimming left V 1 base short and J 8 bases short, with 11 bases between. The CDR3 loop reads CASSLGSRGGYTF. The CDR3 region has the DNA TGTGCCAGCAGCTTAGGGAGCAGGGGCGGCTACACCTTC.

J is TRBJ1-5 and V is TRBV3-1 (or the pseudogene TRBV3-2); D remains ambiguous. The CDR3 is made up of 13 amino acids. Germline CDR1 LGHDT, CDR2 YNNKEL (reference sequence). Trimming removed 0 bases at V and 7 bases at J, with 7 bases between. The CDR3 bases are TGTGCCAGCAGCCAAGAGGGGATACAGCCCCAGCATTTT. It yields the protein CASSQEGIQPQHF.

J is TRBJ2-5 and V is TRBV9; 10 nucleotides line up with TRBD2. The CDR3 covers 17 residues. Germline V gene lookup returns CDR1 SGDLS and CDR2 YYNGEE. J lost 2 bases, V lost 0 bases, and 7 bases had no gene match. CDR3 in DNA: TGTGCCAGCAGCGTAGCGGTCGGAGCGGGGGGGCAAGAGACCCAGTACTTC. The encoded protein is CASSVAVGAGGQETQYF.

J is TRBJ2-1 and V is TRBV27, with D perhaps matching TRBD1 or TRBD2 (5 bases each). The CDR3 covers 12 residues. V shed 6 bases and J shed 12 bases, with 15 bases lying between them. Germline CDR1 reads MNHEY; CDR2 reads SMNVEV (reference sequence). In DNA form, the CDR3 reads TGTGCCAGCAGGGGGGACGGTCTATTGCAGTTCTTC. Translating it yields CASRGDGLLQFF.

The rearrangement uses TRBV7-2 and TRBJ1-1; D is perhaps TRBD1 (6 bases). This CDR3 has 12 amino acids. In germline, CDR1 is SGHTA, CDR2 FQGNSA. With 4 bases removed from V and 12 bases from J, the gap between germline ends came to 15 bases. CDR3: CASSSTGLSTFF. CDR3 sequence (DNA): TGTGCCAGCAGCTCAACAGGGCTCTCGACTTTCTTT.

The CDR3 nucleotides read TGTGCCAGCATAAAACAGGGTAATCAGCCCCAGCATTTT. Its translation is CASIKQGNQPQHF. The chain recombines TRBV6-5 with TRBJ1-5; D may be TRBD1 (6 bases). Deletions cut 7 bases from V and 4 bases from J, with 11 bases between. Germline assignment: CDR1 MNHEY and CDR2 SVGAGI. This CDR3 contains 13 residues.

The genes are TRBV24-1 and TRBJ1-2, with D unclear. The CDR3 has 14 amino acids. V dropped 3 bases and J dropped 3 bases, with 10 bases sitting between them. CDR1 and CDR2 from the germline V gene are KGHDR and SFDVKD. Here the CDR3 reads CATSDRGSHYGYTF. The CDR3 DNA sequence: TGTGCCACCAGTGATCGAGGCAGCCACTATGGCTACACCTTC.

The chain carries TRBV10-3 and TRBJ2-1; 8 bases are shared with TRBD1. The CDR3 runs 16 residues. V dropped 0 bases and J dropped 6; count of bases not matched to a gene: 7. Germline CDR1 ENHRY, CDR2 SYGVKD. In DNA form, the CDR3 reads TGTGCCATCAGTGAGTCGGGGCAGGGGGCCCTCAATGAGCAGTTCTTC. Translation gives CAISESGQGALNEQFF.

The gene calls are TRBV28 and TRBJ1-2; 7 nucleotides line up with TRBD1. V dropped 3 bases and J dropped 3; count of bases not matched to a gene: 7. CDR3 length equals 15 residues. Germline V gives CDR1 MDHEN, CDR2 SYDVKM. CDR3 amino acids: CASSLPQGQYYGYTF. The CDR3 region has the DNA TGTGCCAGCAGTTTGCCACAGGGGCAGTACTATGGCTACACCTTC.

The chain has TRBV7-2 and TRBJ1-1; D uncertain. Germline lookup yields CDR1 SGHTA and CDR2 FQGNSA. Trimming removed 1 base from V and 1 base from J, with 7 bases in between. This CDR3 has 14 residues. The CDR3 DNA reads TGTGCCAGCAGCTTAGTTTGGACGAACACTGAAGCTTTCTTT. This gives the protein CASSLVWTNTEAFF. The entire variable domain, with the rest obtained from reference TRBV7-2 and TRBJ1-1, is as follows: GAGVSQSPSNKVTEKGKDVELRCDPISGHTALYWYRQSLGQGLEFLIYFQGNSAPDKSGLPSDRFSAERTGGSVSTLTIQRTQQEDSAVYLCASSLVWTNTEAFFGQGTRLTVV.

This chain joins TRBV5-4 and TRBJ1-3, with D uncertain. Trimming removed 4 bases at V and 3 bases at J, with 17 bases between. The germline gives CDR1 SGHNT, CDR2 YYREEE (reference sequence). The CDR3 spans 16 residues. CDR3 amino acids: CASSLLGFAGGNTIYF. The CDR3 DNA follows: TGTGCCAGCAGCCTCCTCGGGTTCGCTGGTGGAAACACCATATATTTT.

The sample holds one count of this clone. This sequence joins TRBV28 and TRBJ2-5, with D perhaps TRBD2 (6 bases). Germline CDR1 is MDHEN and CDR2 is SYDVKM. Trimming shortened V by 6 bases and J by 7 bases, and 18 bases separated the two germline ends. The CDR3 spans 14 residues. The chain's CDR3 is CASSLLAAPGTQYF. In DNA form, the CDR3 reads TGTGCCAGCAGCCTACTAGCAGCCCCCGGGACCCAGTACTTC.

Comment on this clone: It is likely a read error, because the conserved phenylalanine at the end of the CDR3 is missing. It is unclear where the CDR3 begins or ends on the DNA, so no DNA is shown, and the CDR3 is as TCRdb lists it. The rearrangement joins TRBV23-1 to TRBJ1-1. TRBV23-1 is designated an ORF whose function remains uncertain. The CDR3 has 10 amino acids, counting both end residues. CDR3 in amino acids: CASSRNGWGD.

This chain links TRBV5-1 with TRBJ2-7, with unresolved D. The germline V gene has CDR1 SGHRS and CDR2 YFSETQ. The CDR3 spans 14 residues. Trimming took off 0 bases at V and 4 bases at J, with 11 bases between the two ends. The CDR3 nucleotides read TGCGCCAGCAGCTTGGGTATTCAGAGTTACGAGCAGTACTTC. Its protein is CASSLGIQSYEQYF.

The V and J genes are TRBV5-4 and TRBJ1-6; unclear D gene. The CDR3 consists of 15 residues. The ends were cut back, 4 bases at V and 0 bases at J, with 8 bases in the middle. Germline V gene sequence: CDR1 SGHNT, CDR2 YYREEE (reference sequence). The DNA of the CDR3 is TGTGCCAGCAGCCTGAGGACCTCCTATAATTCACCCCTCCACTTT. This translates into CASSLRTSYNSPLHF.

This chain joins TRBV2 and TRBJ1-4; the D gene is possibly TRBD1 (5 bases). The CDR3 extends over 17 amino acids. Trimming took off 2 bases at V and 4 bases at J, with 17 bases between the two ends. From germline, CDR1 is SNHLY and CDR2 FYNNEI. CDR3 sequence: CASSELVAGVFNEKLFF. The CDR3, as DNA: TGTGCCAGCAGTGAATTGGTTGCGGGGGTCTTTAATGAAAAACTGTTTTTT.

The chain couples TRBV10-3 to TRBJ2-7; D is unclear. The CDR3 consists of 15 residues. Germline V lookup: CDR1 ENHRY, CDR2 SYGVKD. The V and J ends lost 0 bases and 1 base respectively, with 10 bases between them. CDR3 amino acids: CAISESEPRSYEQYF. The CDR3 DNA reads as TGTGCCATCAGTGAGTCGGAGCCCCGTTCCTACGAGCAGTACTTC.

This sequence joins TRBV6-2 or TRBV6-3 and TRBJ1-5; D possibly corresponds to TRBD1 (6 bases). The CDR3 is made up of 15 amino acids. V shed 4 bases and J shed 4 bases, with 14 bases lying between them. Per germline, CDR1 MNHEY and CDR2 SVGEGT. Here the CDR3 reads CASSSVGAINQPQHF. The CDR3 DNA reads TGTGCCAGCAGTTCAGTGGGGGCGATAAATCAGCCCCAGCATTTT.

This clone was seen a single time. The chain employs TRBV5-8 and TRBJ2-2; tentative D call: TRBD2 (5 bases). The germline V gene has CDR1 SGHTS and CDR2 YDEGEE. This CDR3 spans 15 amino acids. V was pared by 10 bases and J by 4 bases, with 20 bases between. The DNA of the CDR3 is TGTGCCGTGGGGAGAGGCCAGCCCGGCACCGGGGAGCTGTTTTTT. It specifies CAVGRGQPGTGELFF.